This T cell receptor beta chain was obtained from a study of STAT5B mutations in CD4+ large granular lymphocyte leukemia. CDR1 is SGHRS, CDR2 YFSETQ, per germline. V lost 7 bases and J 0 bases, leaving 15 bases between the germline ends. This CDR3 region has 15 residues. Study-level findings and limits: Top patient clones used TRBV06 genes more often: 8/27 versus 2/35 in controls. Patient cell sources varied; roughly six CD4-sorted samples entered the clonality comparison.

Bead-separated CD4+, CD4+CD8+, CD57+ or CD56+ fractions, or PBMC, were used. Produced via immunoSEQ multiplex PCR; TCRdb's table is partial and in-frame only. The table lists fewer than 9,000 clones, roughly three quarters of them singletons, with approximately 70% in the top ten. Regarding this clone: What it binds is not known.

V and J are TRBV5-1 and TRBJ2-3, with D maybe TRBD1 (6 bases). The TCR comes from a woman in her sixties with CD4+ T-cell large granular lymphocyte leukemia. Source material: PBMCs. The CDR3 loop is CASLEGGVSTDTQYF. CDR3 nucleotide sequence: TGCGCCAGCTTGGAAGGGGGAGTTAGCACAGATACGCAGTATTTT.